This TCR beta chain was documented in a study of early T cells in non-severe SARS-CoV-2 infection. About the research overall: Bulk RNA from unsorted whole blood was sequenced; chains were unpaired. Regarding the study as a whole: There was a bias toward anti-spike CD8 responses in VDJdb matching, which missed private and CD4 specificities.

The table lists this clonotype with many counts. Its cognate antigen is unknown. Tagging with unique molecular identifiers was applied to individual cDNA molecules. TCRdb itself ran the 5' RACE reads through MiXCR, one entry per CDR3 protein. The data show tens of thousands of distinct CDR3 sequences, with over 9% seen just once and around 12% held by the top ten. Trimming pared 6 bases from V and 1 base from J, leaving 9 bases between. The germline gives CDR1 MNHNS, CDR2 SASEGT. The CDR3 totals 13 residues. Sequenced here: whole blood, sampled at baseline. The receptor was isolated from an adult who was a healthcare worker with PCR-confirmed SARS-CoV-2 infection or an uninfected control (not recorded which). The genes are TRBV6-1 and TRBJ1-1; the D gene is possibly TRBD1 (5 bases). CDR3 region: CASRGRGNTEAFF. The CDR3 nucleotides read TGTGCCAGCAGGGGACGGGGGAACACTGAAGCTTTCTTT.